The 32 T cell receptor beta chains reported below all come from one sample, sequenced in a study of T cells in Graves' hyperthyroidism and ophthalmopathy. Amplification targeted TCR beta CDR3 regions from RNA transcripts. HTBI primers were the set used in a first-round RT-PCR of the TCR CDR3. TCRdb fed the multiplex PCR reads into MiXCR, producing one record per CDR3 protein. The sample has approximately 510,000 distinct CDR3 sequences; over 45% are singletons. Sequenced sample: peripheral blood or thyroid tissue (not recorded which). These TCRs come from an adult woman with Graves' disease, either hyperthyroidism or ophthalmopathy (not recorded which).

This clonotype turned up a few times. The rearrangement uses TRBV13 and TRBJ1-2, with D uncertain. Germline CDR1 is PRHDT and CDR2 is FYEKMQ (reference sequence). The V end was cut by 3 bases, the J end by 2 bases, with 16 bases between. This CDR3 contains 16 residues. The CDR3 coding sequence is TGTGCCAGCAGCTTGGGGTCTACAACGGGGAACTATGGCTACACCTTC. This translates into CASSLGSTTGNYGYTF.

DNA of the CDR3: TGTGCCAGCAGCTCCCTCGAGACAGGGGGCGGCTACACCTTC. As protein: CASSSLETGGGYTF. The genes are TRBV7-8 and TRBJ1-2, with 10 nucleotides matching TRBD1. V was clipped by 4 bases and J by 8 bases; unmatched bases: 7. This CDR3 contains 14 residues. The V gene's germline CDR1 is SGHVS and CDR2 FQNEAQ.

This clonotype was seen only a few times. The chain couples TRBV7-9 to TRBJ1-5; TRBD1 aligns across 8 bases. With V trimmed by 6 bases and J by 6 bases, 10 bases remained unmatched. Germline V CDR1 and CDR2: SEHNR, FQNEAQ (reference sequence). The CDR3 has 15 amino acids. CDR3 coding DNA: TGTGCCAGCAGTTTGGGGCAGGGGGCCTTTCAGCCCCAGCATTTT. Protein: CASSLGQGAFQPQHF.

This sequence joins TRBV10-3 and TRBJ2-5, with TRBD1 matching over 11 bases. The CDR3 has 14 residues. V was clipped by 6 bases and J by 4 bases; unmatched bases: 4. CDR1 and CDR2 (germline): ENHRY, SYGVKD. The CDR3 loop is CAISGTGGGETQYF. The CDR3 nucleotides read TGTGCCATCAGCGGGACAGGGGGAGGAGAGACCCAGTACTTC.

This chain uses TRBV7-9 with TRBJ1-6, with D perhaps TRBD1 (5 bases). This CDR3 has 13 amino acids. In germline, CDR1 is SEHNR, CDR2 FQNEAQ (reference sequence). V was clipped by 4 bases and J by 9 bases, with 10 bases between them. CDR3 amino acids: CASSSDGGSPLHF. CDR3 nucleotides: TGTGCCAGCAGCTCTGACGGGGGTTCACCCCTCCACTTT.

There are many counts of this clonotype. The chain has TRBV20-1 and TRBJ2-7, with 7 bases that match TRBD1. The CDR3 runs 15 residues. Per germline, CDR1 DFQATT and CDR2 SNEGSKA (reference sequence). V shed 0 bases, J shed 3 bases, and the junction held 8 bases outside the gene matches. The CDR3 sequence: CSARDRDRVYYEQYF. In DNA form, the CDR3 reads TGCAGTGCTAGAGATCGCGACAGGGTCTACTACGAGCAGTACTTC.

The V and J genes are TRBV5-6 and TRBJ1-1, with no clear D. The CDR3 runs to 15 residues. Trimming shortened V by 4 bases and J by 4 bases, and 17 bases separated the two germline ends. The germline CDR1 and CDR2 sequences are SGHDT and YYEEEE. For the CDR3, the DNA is TGTGCCAGCAGCACAGCCGGACGGGCGCTCACTGAAGCTTTCTTT. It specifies CASSTAGRALTEAFF.

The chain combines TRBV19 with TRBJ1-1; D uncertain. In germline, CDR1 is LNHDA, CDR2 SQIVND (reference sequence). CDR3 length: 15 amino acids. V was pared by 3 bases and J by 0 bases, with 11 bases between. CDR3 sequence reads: CASSIRARLNTEAFF. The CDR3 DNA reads TGTGCCAGTAGTATCCGAGCGAGGTTGAACACTGAAGCTTTCTTT.

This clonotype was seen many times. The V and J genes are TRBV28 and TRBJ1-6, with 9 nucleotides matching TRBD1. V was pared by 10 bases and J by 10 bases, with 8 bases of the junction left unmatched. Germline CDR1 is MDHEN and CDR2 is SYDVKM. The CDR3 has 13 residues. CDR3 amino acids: CAILGTGNSPLHF. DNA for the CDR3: TGTGCCATCCTCGGGACAGGGAACTCACCCCTCCACTTT.

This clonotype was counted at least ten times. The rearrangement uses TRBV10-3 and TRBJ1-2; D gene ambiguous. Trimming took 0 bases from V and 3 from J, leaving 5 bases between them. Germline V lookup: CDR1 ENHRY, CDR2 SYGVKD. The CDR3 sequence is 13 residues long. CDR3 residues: CAISESKYYGYTF. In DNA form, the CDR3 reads TGTGCCATCAGTGAGTCCAAGTACTATGGCTACACCTTC.

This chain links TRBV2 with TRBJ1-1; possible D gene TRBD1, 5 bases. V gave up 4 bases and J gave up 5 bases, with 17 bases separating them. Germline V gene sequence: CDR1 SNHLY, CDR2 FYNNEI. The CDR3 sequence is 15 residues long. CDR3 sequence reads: CASSARKGLITEAFF. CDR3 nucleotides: TGTGCCAGCAGTGCACGAAAGGGGTTAATTACTGAAGCTTTCTTT.

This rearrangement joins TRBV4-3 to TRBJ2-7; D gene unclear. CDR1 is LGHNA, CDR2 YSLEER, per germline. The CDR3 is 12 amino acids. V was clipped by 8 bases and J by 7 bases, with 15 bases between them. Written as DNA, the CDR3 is TGCGCCAGCGCCCAACCAGGTCAGGAGCAGTACTTC. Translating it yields CASAQPGQEQYF.

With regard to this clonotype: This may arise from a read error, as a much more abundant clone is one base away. CDR3 coding DNA: TGTGCCAGCAGCTCTACAGGGAGGTCTGATGGAAACACCATATATTTT. This encodes CASSSTGRSDGNTIYF. The chain couples TRBV7-9 to TRBJ1-3; D perhaps matches TRBD1 (6 bases). Looked up from germline, CDR1 is SEHNR and CDR2 is FQNEAQ (reference sequence). The V end lost 4 bases, the J end lost 3 bases, and 16 bases lay between the germline ends. The CDR3 runs to 16 residues.

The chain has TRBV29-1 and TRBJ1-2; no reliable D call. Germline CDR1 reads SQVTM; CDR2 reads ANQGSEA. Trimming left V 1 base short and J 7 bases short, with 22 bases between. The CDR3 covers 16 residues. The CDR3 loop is CSVEGSKVGRVGGYTF. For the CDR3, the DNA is TGCAGCGTTGAAGGATCCAAGGTCGGCAGAGTTGGTGGCTACACCTTC.

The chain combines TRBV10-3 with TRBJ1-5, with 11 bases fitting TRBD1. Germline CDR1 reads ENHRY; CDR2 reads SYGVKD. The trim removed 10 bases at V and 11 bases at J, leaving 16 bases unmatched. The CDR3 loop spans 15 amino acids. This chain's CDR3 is CATRPGTGGGETQHF. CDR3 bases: TGTGCCACTCGACCCGGGACAGGGGGAGGTGAGACCCAGCATTTT.

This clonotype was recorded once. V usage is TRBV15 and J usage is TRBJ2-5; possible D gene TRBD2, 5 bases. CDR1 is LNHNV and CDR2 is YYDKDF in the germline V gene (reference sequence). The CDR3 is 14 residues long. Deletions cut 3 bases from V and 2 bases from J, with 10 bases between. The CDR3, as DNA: TGTGCCACCAGCAGGGTGACTAAACAAGAGACCCAGTACTTC. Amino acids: CATSRVTKQETQYF.

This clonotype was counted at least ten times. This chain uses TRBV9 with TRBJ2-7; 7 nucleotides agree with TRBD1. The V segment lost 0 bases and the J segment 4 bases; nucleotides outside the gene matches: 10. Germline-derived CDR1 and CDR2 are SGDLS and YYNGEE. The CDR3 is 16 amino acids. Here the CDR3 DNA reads TGTGCCAGCAGCGTAGGGGAAGGGGGCGCGAATTACGAGCAGTACTTC. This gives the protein CASSVGEGGANYEQYF.

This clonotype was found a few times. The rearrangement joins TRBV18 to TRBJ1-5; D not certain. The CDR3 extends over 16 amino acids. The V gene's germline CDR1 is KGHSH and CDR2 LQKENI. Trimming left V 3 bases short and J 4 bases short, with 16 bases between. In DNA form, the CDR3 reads TGTGCCAGCTCACCTATGACCGGGAGTCCGAATCAGCCCCAGCATTTT. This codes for CASSPMTGSPNQPQHF.

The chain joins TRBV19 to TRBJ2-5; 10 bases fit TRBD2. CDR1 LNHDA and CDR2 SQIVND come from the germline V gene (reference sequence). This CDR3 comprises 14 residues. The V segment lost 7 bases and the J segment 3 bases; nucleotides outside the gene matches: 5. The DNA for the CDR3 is TGTGCCAGTACCCGGACTAGCGGAGAAGAGACCCAGTACTTC. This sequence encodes CASTRTSGEETQYF.

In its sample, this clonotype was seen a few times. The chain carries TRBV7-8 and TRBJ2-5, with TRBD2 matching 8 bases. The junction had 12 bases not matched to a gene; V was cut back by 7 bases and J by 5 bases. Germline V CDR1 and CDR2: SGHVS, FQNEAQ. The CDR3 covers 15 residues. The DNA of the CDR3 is TGTGCCAGCACCCCGTTTGCAGCGGGAGCCGAGACCCAGTACTTC. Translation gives CASTPFAAGAETQYF. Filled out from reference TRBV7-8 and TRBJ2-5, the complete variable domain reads GAGVSQSPRYKVAKRGQDVALRCDPISGHVSLFWYQQALGQGPEFLTYFQNEAQLDKSGLPSDRFFAERPEGSVSTLKIQRTQQEDSAVYLCASTPFAAGAETQYFGPGTRLLVL.

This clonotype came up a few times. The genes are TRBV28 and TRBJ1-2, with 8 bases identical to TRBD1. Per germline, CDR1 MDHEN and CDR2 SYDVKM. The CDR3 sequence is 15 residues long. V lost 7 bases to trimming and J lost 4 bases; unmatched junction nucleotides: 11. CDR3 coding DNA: TGTGCCAGCACGTACCGACAGGGGATGAGCTATGGCTACACCTTC. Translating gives CASTYRQGMSYGYTF.

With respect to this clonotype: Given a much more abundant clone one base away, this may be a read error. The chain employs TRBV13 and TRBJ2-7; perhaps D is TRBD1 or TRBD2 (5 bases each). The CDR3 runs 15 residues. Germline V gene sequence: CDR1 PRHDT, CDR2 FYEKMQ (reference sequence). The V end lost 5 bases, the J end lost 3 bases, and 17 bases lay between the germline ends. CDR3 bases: TGTGCCAGCAGCATCAGGGAGCGGATAATCTACGAGCAGTACTTC. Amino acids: CASSIRERIIYEQYF.

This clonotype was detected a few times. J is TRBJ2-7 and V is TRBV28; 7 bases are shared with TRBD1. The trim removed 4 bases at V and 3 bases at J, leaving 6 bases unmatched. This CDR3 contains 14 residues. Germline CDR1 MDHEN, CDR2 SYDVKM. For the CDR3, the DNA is TGTGCCAGCAGTTGGGGGACAGATGGCTACGAGCAGTACTTC. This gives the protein CASSWGTDGYEQYF.

CDR3 nucleotide sequence: TGTGCCAGCAGCTTGCCCAGGGGGACTAATGAAAAACTGTTTTTT. It translates to CASSLPRGTNEKLFF. The chain is built from TRBV7-9 and TRBJ1-4, with 7 bases that match TRBD1. There are 15 residues in the CDR3. Germline V gene data show CDR1 as SEHNR and CDR2 as FQNEAQ (reference sequence). Unmatched junction bases numbered 3, after V lost 3 bases and J lost 2 bases.

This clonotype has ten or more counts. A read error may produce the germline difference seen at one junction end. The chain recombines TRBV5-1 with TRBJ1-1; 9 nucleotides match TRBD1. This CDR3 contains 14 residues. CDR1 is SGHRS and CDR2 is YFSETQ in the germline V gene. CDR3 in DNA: TGCGCCAGCACCTTGGGACAGGGAAACACTGAAGCTTTCTTT. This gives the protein CASTLGQGNTEAFF.

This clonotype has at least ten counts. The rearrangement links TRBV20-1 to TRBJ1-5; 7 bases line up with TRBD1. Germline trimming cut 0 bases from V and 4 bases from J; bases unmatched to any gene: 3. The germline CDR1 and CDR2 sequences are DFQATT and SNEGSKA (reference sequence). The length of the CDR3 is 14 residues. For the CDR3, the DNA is TGCAGTGCTAGAGATCCACAGGGGAATCAGCCCCAGCATTTT. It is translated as CSARDPQGNQPQHF.

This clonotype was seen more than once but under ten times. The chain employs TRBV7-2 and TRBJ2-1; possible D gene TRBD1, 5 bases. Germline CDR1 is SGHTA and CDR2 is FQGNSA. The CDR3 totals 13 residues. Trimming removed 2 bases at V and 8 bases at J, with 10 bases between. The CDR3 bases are TGTGCCAGCAGCTTACAGGGAAGGGATGAGCAGTTCTTC. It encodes CASSLQGRDEQFF.

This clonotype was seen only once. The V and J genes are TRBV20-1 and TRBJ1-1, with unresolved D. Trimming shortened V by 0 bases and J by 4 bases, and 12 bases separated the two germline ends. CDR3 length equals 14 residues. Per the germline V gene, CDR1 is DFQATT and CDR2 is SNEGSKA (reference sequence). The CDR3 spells CSARESKGLTEAFF. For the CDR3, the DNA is TGCAGTGCTAGAGAATCGAAGGGCCTCACTGAAGCTTTCTTT.

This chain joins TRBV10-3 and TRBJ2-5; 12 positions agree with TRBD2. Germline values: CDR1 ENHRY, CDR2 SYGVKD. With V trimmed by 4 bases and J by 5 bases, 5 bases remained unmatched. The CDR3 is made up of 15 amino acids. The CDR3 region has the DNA TGTGCCATCAGTGGACTAGCGGGAGCGGGGGAGACCCAGTACTTC. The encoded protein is CAISGLAGAGETQYF.

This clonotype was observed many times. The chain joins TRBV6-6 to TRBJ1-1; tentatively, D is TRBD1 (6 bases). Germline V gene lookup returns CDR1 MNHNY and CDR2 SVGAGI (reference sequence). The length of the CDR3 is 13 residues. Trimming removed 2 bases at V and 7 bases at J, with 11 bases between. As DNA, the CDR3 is TGTGCCAGCAGTTACGACAGGCTTGATGAAGCTTTCTTT. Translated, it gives CASSYDRLDEAFF.

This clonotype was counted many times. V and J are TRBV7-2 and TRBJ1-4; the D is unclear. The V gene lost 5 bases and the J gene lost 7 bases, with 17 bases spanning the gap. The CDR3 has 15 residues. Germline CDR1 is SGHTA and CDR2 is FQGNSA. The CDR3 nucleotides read TGTGCCAGCAGCCCTTCTGGGCCCGCGTTTGAAAAACTGTTTTTT. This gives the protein CASSPSGPAFEKLFF. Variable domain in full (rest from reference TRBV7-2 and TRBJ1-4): GAGVSQSPSNKVTEKGKDVELRCDPISGHTALYWYRQSLGQGLEFLIYFQGNSAPDKSGLPSDRFSAERTGGSVSTLTIQRTQQEDSAVYLCASSPSGPAFEKLFFGSGTQLSVL.

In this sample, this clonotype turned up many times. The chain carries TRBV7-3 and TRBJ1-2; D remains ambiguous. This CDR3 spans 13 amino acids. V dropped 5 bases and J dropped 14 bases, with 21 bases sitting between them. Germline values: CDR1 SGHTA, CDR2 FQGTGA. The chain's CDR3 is CASSQSGRREVTF. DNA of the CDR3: TGTGCCAGCAGCCAATCGGGCAGGCGAGAGGTTACCTTC.